This is a list of T cell receptor beta chains from one sample in a study of technical replicates of blood from a few donors. The repertoire was sequenced with immunoSEQ multiplex PCR; TCRdb's copy has only in-frame clones and lacks some. The data show tens of thousands of clones, more than 90% seen once. The sequencing sample was made of T cells isolated from PBMCs. The receptor source for this set is a human donor in good health. Both conserved end residues are part of each CDR3.

CDR3,V,J
CSVESKRGPYEQYF,TRBV29-1,TRBJ2-7
CSVEEGREGLNEQFF,TRBV29-1,TRBJ2-1
CASSQDTSSVEQFF,TRBV4-1,TRBJ2-1
CSVRSRGRDTGELFF,TRBV29-1,TRBJ2-2
CASSFGWGDDTEAFF,TRBV27,TRBJ1-1
CASRTSGYNEQFF,TRBV27,TRBJ2-1
CASSLGGFRKETQYF,TRBV28,TRBJ2-5
CASSPQATYEQYF,TRBV4-1,TRBJ2-7
CASSRFSGSRGSETQYF,TRBV27,TRBJ2-5
CAISESNRKAHGYTF,TRBV10-3,TRBJ1-2
CASKGDSYEQYF,TRBV2,TRBJ2-7
CASSLPPYLASPNTGELFF,TRBV28,TRBJ2-2
CASSGPDRVDYGYTF,TRBV9,TRBJ1-2
CASRGGGGNTIYF,TRBV2,TRBJ1-3
CASGIPGQYYGYTF,TRBV19,TRBJ1-2
CASSDWDRDGQPQHF,TRBV25-1,TRBJ1-5
CASSLAAEETGGYTF,TRBV5-1,TRBJ1-2
CASRTGRGPTGELFF,TRBV19,TRBJ2-2
CASSQSHRVDNEQFF,TRBV4-1,TRBJ2-1
CSVYKTGGGEQFF,TRBV29-1,TRBJ2-1
CASSFGLAGAGELFF,TRBV27,TRBJ2-2
CAWSVHSFYTF,TRBV30,TRBJ1-2